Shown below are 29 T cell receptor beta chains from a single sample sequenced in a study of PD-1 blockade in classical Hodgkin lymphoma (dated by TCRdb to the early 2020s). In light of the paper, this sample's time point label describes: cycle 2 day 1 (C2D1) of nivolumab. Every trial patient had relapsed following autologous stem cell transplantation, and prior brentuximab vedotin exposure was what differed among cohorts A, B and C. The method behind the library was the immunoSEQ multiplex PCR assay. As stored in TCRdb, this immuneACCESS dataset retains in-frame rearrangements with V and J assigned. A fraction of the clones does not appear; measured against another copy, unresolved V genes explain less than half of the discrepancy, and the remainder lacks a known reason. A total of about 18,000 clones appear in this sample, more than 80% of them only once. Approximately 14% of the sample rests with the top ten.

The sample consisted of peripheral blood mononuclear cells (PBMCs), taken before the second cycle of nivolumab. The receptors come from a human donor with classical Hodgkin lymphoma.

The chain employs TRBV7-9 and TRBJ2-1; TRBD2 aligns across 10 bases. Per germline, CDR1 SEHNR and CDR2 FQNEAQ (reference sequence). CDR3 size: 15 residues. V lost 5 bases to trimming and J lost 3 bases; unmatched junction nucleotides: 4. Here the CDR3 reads CASSPSGGVYNEQFF. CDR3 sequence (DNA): TGTGCCAGCAGCCCAAGCGGGGGGGTCTACAATGAGCAGTTCTTC.

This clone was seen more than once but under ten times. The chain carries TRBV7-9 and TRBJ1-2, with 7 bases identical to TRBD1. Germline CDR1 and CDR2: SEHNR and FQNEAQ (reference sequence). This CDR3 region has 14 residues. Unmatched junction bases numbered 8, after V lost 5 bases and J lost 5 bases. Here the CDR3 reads CASSIISGQYGYTF. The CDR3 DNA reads TGTGCCAGCAGCATAATCTCGGGACAGTATGGCTACACCTTC.

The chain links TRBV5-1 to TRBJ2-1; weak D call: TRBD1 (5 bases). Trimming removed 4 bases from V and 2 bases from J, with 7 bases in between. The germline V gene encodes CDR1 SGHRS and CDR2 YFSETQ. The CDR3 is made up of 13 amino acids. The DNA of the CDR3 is TGCGCCAGCAGCGCAGGGACCTACAATGAGCAGTTCTTC. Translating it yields CASSAGTYNEQFF. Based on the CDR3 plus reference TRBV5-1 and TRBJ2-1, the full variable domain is KAGVTQTPRYLIKTRGQQVTLSCSPISGHRSVSWYQQTPGQGLQFLFEYFSETQRNKGNFPGRFSGRQFSNSRSEMNVSTLELGDSALYLCASSAGTYNEQFFGPGTRLTVL.

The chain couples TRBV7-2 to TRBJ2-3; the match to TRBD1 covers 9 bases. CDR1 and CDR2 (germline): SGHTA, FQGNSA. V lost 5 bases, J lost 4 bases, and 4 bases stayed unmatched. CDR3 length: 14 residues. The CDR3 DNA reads TGTGCCAGCAGCCAAAGACAGGGGGCAGATACGCAGTATTTT. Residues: CASSQRQGADTQYF.

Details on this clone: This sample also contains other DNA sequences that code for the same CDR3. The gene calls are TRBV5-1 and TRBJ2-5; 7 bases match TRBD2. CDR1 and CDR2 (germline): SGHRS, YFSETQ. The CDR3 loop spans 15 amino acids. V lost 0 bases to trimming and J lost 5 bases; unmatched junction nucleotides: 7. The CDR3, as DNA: TGCGCCAGCAGCTTGGCCGGGACCGGGGGGGAGACCCAGTACTTC. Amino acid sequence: CASSLAGTGGETQYF.

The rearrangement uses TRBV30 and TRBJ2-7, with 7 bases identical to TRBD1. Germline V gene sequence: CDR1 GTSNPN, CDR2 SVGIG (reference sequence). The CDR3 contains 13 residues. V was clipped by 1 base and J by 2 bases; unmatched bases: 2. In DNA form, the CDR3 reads TGTGCCTGGAGTGGAGGGACAGCCTACGAGCAGTACTTC. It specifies CAWSGGTAYEQYF.

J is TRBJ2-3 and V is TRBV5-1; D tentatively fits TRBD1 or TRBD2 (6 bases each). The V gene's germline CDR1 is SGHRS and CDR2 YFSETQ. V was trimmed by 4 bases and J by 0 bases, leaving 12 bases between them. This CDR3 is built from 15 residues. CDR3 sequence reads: CASSALGGSTDTQYF. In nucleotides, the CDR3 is TGCGCCAGCAGCGCCCTAGGGGGGAGCACAGATACGCAGTATTTT.

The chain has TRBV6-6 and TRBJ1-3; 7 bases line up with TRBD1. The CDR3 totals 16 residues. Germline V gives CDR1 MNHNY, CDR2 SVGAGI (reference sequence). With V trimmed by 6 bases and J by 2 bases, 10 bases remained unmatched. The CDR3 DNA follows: TGTGCCAGCAGCTTTATGACCGGGACAGCTGGAAACACCATATATTTT. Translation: CASSFMTGTAGNTIYF.

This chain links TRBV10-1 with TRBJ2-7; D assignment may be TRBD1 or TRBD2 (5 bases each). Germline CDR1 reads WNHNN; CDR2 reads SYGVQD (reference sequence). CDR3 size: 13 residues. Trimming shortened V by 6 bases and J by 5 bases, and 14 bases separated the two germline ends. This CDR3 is CASSRSGADEQYF. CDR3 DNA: TGCGCCAGCAGCCGGTCCGGGGCGGACGAGCAGTACTTC.

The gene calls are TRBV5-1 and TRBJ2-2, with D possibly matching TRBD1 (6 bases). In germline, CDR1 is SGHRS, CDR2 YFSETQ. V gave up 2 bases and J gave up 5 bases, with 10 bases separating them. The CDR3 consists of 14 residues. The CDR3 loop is CASSLLQGTGELFF. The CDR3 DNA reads TGCGCCAGCAGCTTACTACAGGGAACCGGGGAGCTGTTTTTT.

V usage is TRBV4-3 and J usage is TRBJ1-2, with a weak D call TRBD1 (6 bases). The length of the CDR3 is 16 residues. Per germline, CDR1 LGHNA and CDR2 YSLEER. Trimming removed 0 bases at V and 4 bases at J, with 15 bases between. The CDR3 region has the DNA TGCGCCAGCAGCCAAGACCAGGGGATCCCGGTCTATGGCTACACCTTC. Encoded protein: CASSQDQGIPVYGYTF.

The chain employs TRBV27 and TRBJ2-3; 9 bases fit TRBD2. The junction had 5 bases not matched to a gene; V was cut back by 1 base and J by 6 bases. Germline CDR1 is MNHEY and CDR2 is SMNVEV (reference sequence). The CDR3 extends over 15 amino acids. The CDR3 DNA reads TGTGCCAGCAGTTTATGGGGACTAGCATCCGATACGCAGTATTTT. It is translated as CASSLWGLASDTQYF.

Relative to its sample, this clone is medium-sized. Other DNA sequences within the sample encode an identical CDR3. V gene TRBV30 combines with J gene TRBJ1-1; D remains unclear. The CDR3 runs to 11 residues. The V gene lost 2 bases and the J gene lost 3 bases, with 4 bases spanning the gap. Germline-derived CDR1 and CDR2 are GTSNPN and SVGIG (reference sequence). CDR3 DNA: TGTGCCTGGAGTTATGACACTGAAGCTTTCTTT. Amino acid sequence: CAWSYDTEAFF.

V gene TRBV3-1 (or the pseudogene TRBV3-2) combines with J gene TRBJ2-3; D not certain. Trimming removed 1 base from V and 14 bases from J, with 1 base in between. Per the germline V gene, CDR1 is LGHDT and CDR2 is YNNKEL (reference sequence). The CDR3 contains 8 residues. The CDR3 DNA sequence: TGTGCCAGCAGCCAAGGGTATTTT. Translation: CASSQGYF.

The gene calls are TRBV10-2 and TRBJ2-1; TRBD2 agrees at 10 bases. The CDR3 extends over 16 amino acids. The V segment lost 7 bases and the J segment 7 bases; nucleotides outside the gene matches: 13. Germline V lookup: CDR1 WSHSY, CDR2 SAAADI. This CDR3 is CASTAQLAGAGNEQFF. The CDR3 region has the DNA TGCGCCAGCACCGCCCAGCTAGCGGGGGCCGGGAATGAGCAGTTCTTC.

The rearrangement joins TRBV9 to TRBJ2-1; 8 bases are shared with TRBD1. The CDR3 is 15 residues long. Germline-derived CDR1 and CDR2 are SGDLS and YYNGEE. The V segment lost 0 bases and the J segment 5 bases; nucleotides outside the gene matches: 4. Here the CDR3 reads CASSVDGQGHNEQFF. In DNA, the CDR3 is TGTGCCAGCAGCGTAGACGGACAGGGCCACAATGAGCAGTTCTTC.

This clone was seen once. CDR3 nucleotide sequence: TGCGCCAGCAGCGAAGGCGGGGGGGCCACCGGGGAGCTGTTTTTT. Translated, it gives CASSEGGGATGELFF. This chain uses TRBV5-1 with TRBJ2-2; TRBD2 matches at 9 bases. CDR3 size: 15 residues. Trimming removed 4 bases from V and 4 bases from J; junction bases left unmatched: 5. Looked up from germline, CDR1 is SGHRS and CDR2 is YFSETQ.

CDR3 sequence reads: CASSPAGTQNEKLFF. The CDR3 region has the DNA TGCGCCAGCAGCCCCGCCGGGACACAAAATGAAAAACTGTTTTTT. The rearrangement joins TRBV5-1 to TRBJ1-4, with D maybe TRBD1 (6 bases). The germline V gene has CDR1 SGHRS and CDR2 YFSETQ. The CDR3 consists of 15 residues. Trimming removed 4 bases at V and 5 bases at J, with 15 bases between.

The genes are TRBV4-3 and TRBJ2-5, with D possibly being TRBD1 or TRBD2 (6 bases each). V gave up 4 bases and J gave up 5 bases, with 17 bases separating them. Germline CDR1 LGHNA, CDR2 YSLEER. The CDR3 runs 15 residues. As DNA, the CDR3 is TGCGCCAGCAGCCCCTTTGAGGGGGGTGGGGAGACCCAGTACTTC. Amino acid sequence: CASSPFEGGGETQYF.

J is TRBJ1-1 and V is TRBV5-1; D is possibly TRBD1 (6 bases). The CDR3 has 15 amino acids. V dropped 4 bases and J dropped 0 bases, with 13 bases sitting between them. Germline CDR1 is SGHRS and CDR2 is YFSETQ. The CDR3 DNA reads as TGCGCCAGCAGCCCACACCAGGGGATGAACACTGAAGCTTTCTTT. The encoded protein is CASSPHQGMNTEAFF.

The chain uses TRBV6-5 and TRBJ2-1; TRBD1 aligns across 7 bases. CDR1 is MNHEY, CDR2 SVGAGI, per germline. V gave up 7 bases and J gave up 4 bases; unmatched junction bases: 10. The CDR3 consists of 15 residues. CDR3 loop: CASTIGQAIYNEQFF. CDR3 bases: TGTGCCAGCACCATCGGACAGGCAATATACAATGAGCAGTTCTTC.

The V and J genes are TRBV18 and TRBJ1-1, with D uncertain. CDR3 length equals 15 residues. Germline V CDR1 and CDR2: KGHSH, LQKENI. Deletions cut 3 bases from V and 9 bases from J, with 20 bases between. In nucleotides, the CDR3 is TGTGCCAGCTCACCCCCACCCATAGGGAGGGATCAAGCTTTCTTT. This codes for CASSPPPIGRDQAFF.

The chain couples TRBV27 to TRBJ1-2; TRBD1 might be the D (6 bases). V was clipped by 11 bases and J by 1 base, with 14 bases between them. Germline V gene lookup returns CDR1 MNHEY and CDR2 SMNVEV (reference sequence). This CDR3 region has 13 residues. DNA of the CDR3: TGTGCCGTCAGCAGGGGCCATAACTATGGCTACACCTTC. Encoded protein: CAVSRGHNYGYTF.

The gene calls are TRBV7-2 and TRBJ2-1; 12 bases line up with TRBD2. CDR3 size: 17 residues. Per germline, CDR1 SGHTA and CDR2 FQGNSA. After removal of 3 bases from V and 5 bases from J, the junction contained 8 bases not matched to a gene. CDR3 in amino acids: CASSFPSGGARHNEQFF. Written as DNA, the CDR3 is TGTGCCAGCAGCTTTCCTAGCGGGGGGGCCCGGCACAATGAGCAGTTCTTC.

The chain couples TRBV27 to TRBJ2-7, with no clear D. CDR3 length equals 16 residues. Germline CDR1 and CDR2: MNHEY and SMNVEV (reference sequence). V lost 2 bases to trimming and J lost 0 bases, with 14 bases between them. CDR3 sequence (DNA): TGTGCCAGCAGTTTACAGGCCGGACCCTACTCCTACGAGCAGTACTTC. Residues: CASSLQAGPYSYEQYF.

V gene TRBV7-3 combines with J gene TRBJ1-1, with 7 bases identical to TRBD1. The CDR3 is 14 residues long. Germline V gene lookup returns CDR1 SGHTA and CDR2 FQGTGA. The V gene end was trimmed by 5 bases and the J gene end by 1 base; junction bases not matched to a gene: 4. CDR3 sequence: CASSPGTANTEAFF. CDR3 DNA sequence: TGTGCCAGCAGCCCCGGGACAGCGAACACTGAAGCTTTCTTT.

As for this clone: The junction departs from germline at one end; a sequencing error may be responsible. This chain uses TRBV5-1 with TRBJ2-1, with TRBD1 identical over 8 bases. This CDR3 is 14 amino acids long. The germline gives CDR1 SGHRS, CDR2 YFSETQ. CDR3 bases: TGCGCCAGCAGCTTGCAGGGGGCAGGGAATGGGCAGTTCTTC. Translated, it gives CASSLQGAGNGQFF.

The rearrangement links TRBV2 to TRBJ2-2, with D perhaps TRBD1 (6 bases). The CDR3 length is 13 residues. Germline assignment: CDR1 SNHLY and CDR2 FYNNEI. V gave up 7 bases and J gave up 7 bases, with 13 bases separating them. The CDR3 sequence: CASNKGQGGELFF. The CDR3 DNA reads TGTGCCAGCAACAAGGGACAAGGCGGGGAGCTGTTTTTT.

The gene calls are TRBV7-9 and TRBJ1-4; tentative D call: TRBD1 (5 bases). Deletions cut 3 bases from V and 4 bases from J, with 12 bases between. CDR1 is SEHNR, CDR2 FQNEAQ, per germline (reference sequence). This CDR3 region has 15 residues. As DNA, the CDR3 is TGTGCCAGCAGCTTTCAAGGGACGGATAATGAAAAACTGTTTTTT. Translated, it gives CASSFQGTDNEKLFF.